The clone carrying this T cell receptor (beta chain) was picked up a small number of times. This entry is derived from a study of beta chain features in type 1 diabetes. Of the isolated RNA, all was reverse transcribed, and so the sequenced material was expressed TCRB transcripts. Sequencing was performed with immunoSEQ multiplex PCR; in TCRdb, only in-frame clones are kept and a portion is missing. The table lists 850,000 to 900,000 clones, under 20% of them singletons. V lost 6 bases to trimming and J lost 5 bases, with 10 bases between them. CDR1 is SNHLY, CDR2 FYNNEI, per germline. The CDR3 totals 12 residues.

The chain has TRBV2 and TRBJ1-1; possibly TRBD1 for D (6 bases). The sequence was collected from a woman younger than 35 in good health. The sample was naive CD4+ T cells from blood. The CDR3: CASRQGRTEAFF. For the CDR3, the DNA is TGTGCCAGCAGACAGGGTAGGACTGAAGCTTTCTTT.